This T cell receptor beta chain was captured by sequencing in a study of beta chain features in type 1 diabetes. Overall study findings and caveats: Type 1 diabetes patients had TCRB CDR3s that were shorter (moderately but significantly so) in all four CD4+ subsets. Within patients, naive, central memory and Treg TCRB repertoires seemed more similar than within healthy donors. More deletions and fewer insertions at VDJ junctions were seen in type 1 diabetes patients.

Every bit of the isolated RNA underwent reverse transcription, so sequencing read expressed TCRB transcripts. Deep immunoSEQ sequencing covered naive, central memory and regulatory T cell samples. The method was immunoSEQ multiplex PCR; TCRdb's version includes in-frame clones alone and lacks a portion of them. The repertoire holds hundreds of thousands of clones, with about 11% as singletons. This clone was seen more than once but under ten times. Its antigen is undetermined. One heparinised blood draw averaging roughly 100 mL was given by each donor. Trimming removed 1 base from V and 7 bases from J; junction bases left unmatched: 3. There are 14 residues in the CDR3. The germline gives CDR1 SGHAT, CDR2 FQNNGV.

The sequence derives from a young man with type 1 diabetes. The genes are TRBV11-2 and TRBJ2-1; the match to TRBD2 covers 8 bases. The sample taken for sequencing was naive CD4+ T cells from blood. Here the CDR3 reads CASSLAGGINEQFF. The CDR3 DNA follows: TGTGCCAGCAGCTTAGCGGGGGGGATTAATGAGCAGTTCTTC.